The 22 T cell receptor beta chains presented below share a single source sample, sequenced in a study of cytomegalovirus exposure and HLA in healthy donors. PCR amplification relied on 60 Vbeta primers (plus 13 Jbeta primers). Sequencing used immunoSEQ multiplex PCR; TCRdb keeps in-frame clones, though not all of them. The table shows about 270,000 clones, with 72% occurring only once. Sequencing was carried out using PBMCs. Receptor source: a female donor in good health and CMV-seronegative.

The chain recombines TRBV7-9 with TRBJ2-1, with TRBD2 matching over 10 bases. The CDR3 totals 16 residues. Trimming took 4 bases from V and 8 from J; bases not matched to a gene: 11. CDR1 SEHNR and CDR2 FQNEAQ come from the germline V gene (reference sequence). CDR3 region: CASSSRLAGSGHEQFF. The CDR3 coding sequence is TGTGCCAGCAGCTCTCGACTAGCGGGTTCGGGGCATGAGCAGTTCTTC.

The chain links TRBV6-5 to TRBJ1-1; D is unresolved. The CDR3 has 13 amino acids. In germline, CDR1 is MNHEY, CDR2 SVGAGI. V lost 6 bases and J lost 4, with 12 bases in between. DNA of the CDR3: TGTGCCAGCAGACGCGGACGGGGCACTGAAGCTTTCTTT. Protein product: CASRRGRGTEAFF.

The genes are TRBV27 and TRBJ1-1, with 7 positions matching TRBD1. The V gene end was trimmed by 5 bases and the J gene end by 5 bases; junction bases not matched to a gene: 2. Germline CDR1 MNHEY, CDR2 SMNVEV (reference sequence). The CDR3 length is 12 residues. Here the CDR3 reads CASSPQGTEAFF. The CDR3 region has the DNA TGTGCCAGCAGTCCACAGGGGACTGAAGCTTTCTTT.

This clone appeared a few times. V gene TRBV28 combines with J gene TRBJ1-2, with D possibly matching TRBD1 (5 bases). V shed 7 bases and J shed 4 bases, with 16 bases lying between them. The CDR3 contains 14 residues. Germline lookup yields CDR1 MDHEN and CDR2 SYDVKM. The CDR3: CASIKGAATYGYTF. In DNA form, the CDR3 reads TGTGCCAGCATTAAAGGGGCAGCGACCTATGGCTACACCTTC.

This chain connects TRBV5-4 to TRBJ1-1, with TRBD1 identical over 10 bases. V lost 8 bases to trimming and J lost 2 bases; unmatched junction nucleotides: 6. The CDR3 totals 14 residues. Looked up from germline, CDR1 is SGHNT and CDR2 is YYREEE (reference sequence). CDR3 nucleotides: TGTGCCAGTAGGACAGGGGGGCCCAACACTGAAGCTTTCTTT. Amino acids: CASRTGGPNTEAFF.

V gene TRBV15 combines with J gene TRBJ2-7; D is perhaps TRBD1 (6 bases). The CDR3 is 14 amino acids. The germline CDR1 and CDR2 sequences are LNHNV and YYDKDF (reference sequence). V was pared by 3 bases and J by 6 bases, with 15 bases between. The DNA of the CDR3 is TGTGCCACCAGCAGTGATCAGTCAGGGGTCGAGCAGTACTTC. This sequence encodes CATSSDQSGVEQYF.

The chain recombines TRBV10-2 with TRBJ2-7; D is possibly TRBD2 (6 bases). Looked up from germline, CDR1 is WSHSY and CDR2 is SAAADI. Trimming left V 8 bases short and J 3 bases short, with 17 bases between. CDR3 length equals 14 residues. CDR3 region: CASQAKMGGYEQYF. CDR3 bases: TGCGCCAGCCAAGCTAAAATGGGAGGCTACGAGCAGTACTTC.

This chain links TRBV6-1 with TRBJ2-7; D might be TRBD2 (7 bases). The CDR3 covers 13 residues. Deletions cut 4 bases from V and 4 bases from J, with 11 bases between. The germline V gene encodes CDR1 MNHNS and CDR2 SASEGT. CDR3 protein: CASSAGGGYEQYF. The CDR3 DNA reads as TGTGCCAGCAGTGCGGGGGGCGGATACGAGCAGTACTTC.

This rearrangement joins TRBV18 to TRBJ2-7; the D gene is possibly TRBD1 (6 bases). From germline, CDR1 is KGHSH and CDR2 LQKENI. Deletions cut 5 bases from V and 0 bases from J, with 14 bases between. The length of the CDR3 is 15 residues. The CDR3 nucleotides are TGTGCCAGCTCAACAACAGGGCTAAGCTCCTACGAGCAGTACTTC. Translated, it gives CASSTTGLSSYEQYF.

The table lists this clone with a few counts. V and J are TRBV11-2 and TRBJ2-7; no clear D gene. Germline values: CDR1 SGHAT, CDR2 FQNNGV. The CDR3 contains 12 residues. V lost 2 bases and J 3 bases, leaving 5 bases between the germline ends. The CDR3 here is CASSLSIYEQYF. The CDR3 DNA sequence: TGTGCCAGCAGCTTATCCATCTACGAGCAGTACTTC.

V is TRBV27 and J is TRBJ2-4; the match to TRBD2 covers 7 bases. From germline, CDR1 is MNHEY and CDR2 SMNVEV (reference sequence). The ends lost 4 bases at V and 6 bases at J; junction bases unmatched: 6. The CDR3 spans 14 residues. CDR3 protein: CASSWSGGGNIQYF. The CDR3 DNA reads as TGTGCCAGCAGTTGGTCGGGCGGGGGAAACATTCAGTACTTC.

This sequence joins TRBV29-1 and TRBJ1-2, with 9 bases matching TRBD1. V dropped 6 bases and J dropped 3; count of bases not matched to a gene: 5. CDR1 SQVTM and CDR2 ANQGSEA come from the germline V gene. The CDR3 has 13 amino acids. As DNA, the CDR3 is TGCAGCGTCTCCCGGACAGGGGACTATGGCTACACCTTC. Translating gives CSVSRTGDYGYTF.

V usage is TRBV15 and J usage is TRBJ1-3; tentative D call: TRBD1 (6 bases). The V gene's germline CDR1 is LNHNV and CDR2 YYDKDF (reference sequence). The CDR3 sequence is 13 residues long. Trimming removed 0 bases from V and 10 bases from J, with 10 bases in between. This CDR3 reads CATSRDPGATIYF. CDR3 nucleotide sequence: TGTGCCACCAGCAGAGATCCAGGGGCGACCATATATTTT. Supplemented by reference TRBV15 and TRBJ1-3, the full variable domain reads DAMVIQNPRYQVTQFGKPVTLSCSQTLNHNVMYWYQQKSSQAPKLLFHYYDKDFNNEADTPDNFQSRRPNTSFCFLDIRSPGLGDTAMYLCATSRDPGATIYFGEGSWLTVV.

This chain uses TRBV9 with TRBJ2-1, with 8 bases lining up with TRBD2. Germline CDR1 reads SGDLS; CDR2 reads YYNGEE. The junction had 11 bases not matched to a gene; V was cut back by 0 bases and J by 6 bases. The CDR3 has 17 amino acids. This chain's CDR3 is CASSVAWGTSSGNEQFF. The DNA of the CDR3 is TGTGCCAGCAGCGTAGCTTGGGGGACTAGTTCGGGCAATGAGCAGTTCTTC.

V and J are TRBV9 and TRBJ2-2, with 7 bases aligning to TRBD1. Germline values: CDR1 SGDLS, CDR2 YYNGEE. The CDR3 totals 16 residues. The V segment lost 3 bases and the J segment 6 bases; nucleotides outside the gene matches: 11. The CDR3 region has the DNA TGTGCCAGCAGCGCCCTCCCCGGGACAGTACCCGGGGAGCTGTTTTTT. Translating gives CASSALPGTVPGELFF.

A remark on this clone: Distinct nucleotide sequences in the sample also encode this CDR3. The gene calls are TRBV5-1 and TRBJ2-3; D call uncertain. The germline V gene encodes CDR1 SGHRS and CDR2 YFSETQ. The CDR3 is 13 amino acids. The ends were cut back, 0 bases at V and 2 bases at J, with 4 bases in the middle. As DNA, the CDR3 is TGCGCCAGCAGCTTGGACTACACAGATACGCAGTATTTT. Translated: CASSLDYTDTQYF.

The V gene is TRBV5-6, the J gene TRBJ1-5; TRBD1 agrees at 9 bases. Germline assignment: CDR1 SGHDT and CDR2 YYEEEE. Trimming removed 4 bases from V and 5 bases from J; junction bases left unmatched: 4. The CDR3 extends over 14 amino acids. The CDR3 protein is CASSPGQGHQPQHF. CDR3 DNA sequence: TGTGCCAGCAGCCCCGGACAGGGGCATCAGCCCCAGCATTTT.

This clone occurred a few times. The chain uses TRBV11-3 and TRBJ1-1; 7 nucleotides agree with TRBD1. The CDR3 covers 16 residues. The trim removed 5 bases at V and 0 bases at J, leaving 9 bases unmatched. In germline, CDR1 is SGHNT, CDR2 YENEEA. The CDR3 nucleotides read TGTGCCAGCAGCCATGGACAGGTCGGGCTGAACACTGAAGCTTTCTTT. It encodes CASSHGQVGLNTEAFF.

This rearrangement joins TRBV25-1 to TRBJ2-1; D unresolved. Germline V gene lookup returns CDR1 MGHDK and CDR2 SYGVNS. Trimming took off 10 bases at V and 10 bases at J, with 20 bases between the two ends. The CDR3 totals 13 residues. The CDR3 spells CATTVLSGEEQFF. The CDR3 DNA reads TGTGCCACCACGGTATTATCCGGTGAAGAGCAGTTCTTC.

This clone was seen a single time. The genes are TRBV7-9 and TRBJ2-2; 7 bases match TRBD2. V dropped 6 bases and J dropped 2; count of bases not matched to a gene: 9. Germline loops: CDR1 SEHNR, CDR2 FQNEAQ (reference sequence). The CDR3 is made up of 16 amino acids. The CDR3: CASRPLGGRNTGELFF. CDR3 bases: TGTGCCAGCAGGCCGCTGGGCGGGAGAAACACCGGGGAGCTGTTTTTT.

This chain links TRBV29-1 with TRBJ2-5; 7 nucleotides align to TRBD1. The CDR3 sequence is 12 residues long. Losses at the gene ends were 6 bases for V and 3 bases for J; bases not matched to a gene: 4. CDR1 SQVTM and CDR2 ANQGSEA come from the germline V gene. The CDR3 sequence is CSVIGTEETQYF. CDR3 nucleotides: TGCAGCGTGATCGGGACAGAAGAGACCCAGTACTTC.

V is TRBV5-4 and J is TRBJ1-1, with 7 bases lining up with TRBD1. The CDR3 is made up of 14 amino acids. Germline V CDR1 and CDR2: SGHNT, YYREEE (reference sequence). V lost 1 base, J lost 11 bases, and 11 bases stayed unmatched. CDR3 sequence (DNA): TGTGCCAGCAGCTTGTATCAAAGAGACAGGGTGGCTTTCTTT. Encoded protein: CASSLYQRDRVAFF.